One T cell receptor (beta chain) is described in this entry. This record belongs to a study of OX40 agonist ivuxolimab in advanced cancers. Germline CDR1 MGHRA, CDR2 YSYEKL. The CDR3 runs 15 residues. After removal of 3 bases from V and 4 bases from J, the junction contained 7 bases not matched to a gene. The table came from immunoSEQ multiplex PCR; TCRdb's copy has only in-frame clones and leaves some out. The table includes around 95,000 clones, around 87% detected once. The rearrangement joins TRBV4-1 to TRBJ1-1; 8 bases map to TRBD1. Sample: CD4+ or CD8+ T cells sorted from blood, taken in a trial of the OX40 agonist ivuxolimab. The origin of this receptor is an adult with an advanced solid tumor such as melanoma, head and neck, liver or kidney cancer. The CDR3 nucleotides are TGCGCCAGCAGCCATGTCAGGGGGCCCGCCACTGAAGCTTTCTTT. Amino acids: CASSHVRGPATEAFF.